This TCR beta chain was recorded in a study of blood T cell repertoires in COVID-19. Study details: Both acute and convalescent COVID-19 samples were obtained from the United States, Italy and Spain. PBMCs, B-cell-depleted T cells, or T cells provided the cDNA or gDNA that made up the material.

The CDR3 covers 15 residues. V lost 4 bases, J lost 0 bases, and 13 bases lay in between. Germline V gene lookup returns CDR1 SGHDN and CDR2 FVKESK. In terms of age and location, participants ranged from roughly 18 to 95 years and lived in roughly 22 US areas. Assay: immunoSEQ multiplex PCR; the TCRdb copy retains only in-frame clones and omits some. The table lists more than 200,000 clones, 87% of them singletons. Source material: PBMCs or T cells enriched from blood (not recorded which). This receptor was taken from a woman between 25 and 40 years old with acute COVID-19. The rearrangement uses TRBV14 and TRBJ2-7; D perhaps matches TRBD1 (6 bases). The CDR3: CASSLRTAGSYEQYF. CDR3 DNA sequence: TGTGCCAGCAGCCTCCGGACAGCAGGCTCCTACGAGCAGTACTTC.